This T cell receptor (beta chain) was recorded in a study of control samples from healthy donors and cancer patients. Clones were sequenced by immunoSEQ multiplex PCR, and TCRdb holds only the in-frame ones, with some missing. This repertoire shows under 200,000 clones, 88% found once; its top ten account for about 5.3%. Trimming shortened V by 1 base and J by 2 bases, and 12 bases separated the two germline ends. Germline loops: CDR1 SGHRS, CDR2 YFSETQ. This CDR3 is 15 amino acids long. The sequenced material came from blood. The chain recombines TRBV5-1 with TRBJ1-2; unclear D gene. The clonotype originates from a woman younger than 45 in good health. The CDR3 region is CASSLSRGRNYGYTF. The CDR3 DNA reads TGCGCCAGCAGCTTGAGTCGCGGACGGAACTATGGCTACACCTTC.